The clone carrying this T cell receptor beta chain was observed a single time. The CDR3 is 14 residues long. Germline values: CDR1 LGHNA, CDR2 YSLEER. V was cut by 1 base and J by 4 bases, with 9 bases left in between. The data derive from a study of identical twins. TCRdb called the 5' RACE reads again in MiXCR, with one record for every CDR3 protein. The top ten clones hold about 2.7% of a sample with 430,000 or so distinct CDR3 sequences, 20% to 30% of them seen once. These same data were also listed under a study on T cells expressing NK-cell markers. That publication notes: Out of eight donors sequenced, seven tested HCMV-seropositive and the remaining one seronegative.

Sequenced sample: CD4+ T cells sorted from blood. This clonotype was sampled from a woman aged 18-29 years in good health. The chain has TRBV4-3 and TRBJ2-3; tentatively, D is TRBD1 (5 bases). CDR3 bases: TGCGCCAGCAGCCAAGCCCTGGGGCCAGATACGCAGTATTTT. Translating it yields CASSQALGPDTQYF.